The clone carrying this TCR beta chain appeared many times. Its specificity is unknown. Germline V CDR1 and CDR2: LNHDA, SQIVND (reference sequence). Trimming cost V 1 base and J 1 base; bases outside gene matches: 10. The CDR3 has 18 amino acids. This sample was included in a study of early T cells in non-severe SARS-CoV-2 infection. The study, taken as a whole, reports: Matching against VDJdb likely underestimated virus-specific expansions, favoring anti-spike CD8.

Researchers tagged individual cDNA molecules with unique molecular identifiers. One entry per CDR3 protein, called by TCRdb with MiXCR from the 5' RACE reads. Of around 33,000 distinct CDR3 sequences in the sample, 4% to 5% were seen once. The specimen sequenced was whole blood. This receptor was taken from an adult who was a healthcare worker with PCR-confirmed SARS-CoV-2 infection or an uninfected control (not recorded which). V and J are TRBV19 and TRBJ2-3; the match to TRBD1 covers 8 bases. This chain's CDR3 is CASSIAPDRVLRTDTQYF. The CDR3, as DNA: TGTGCCAGTAGTATAGCCCCGGACAGGGTCCTCCGCACAGATACGCAGTATTTT.